The 9 T cell receptor beta chains below come from one sample, sequenced in a study of shared clonotypes between healthy human individuals. Generated by immunoSEQ multiplex PCR, the TCRdb table keeps only in-frame clones and is missing some. The sample shows 550,000 to 850,000 clones, around two thirds of them seen only once. Source material: memory CD4+ T cells sorted from blood. The subset: CD45RA-negative fraction. The receptors shown here come from a woman aged 30 to 39 in good health.

This chain joins TRBV7-8 and TRBJ2-1; a possible D gene is TRBD1 (6 bases). The CDR3 contains 13 residues. CDR1 is SGHVS, CDR2 FQNEAQ, per germline. Trimming removed 5 bases at V and 5 bases at J, with 10 bases between. CDR3 amino acids: CASSKRTDNEQFF. CDR3 DNA: TGTGCCAGCAGCAAGAGGACAGACAATGAGCAGTTCTTC. The variable domain in full, completed from reference TRBV7-8 and TRBJ2-1, reads GAGVSQSPRYKVAKRGQDVALRCDPISGHVSLFWYQQALGQGPEFLTYFQNEAQLDKSGLPSDRFFAERPEGSVSTLKIQRTQQEDSAVYLCASSKRTDNEQFFGPGTRLTVL.

This sequence joins TRBV6-6 and TRBJ1-2, with D hard to call. The CDR3 spans 13 residues. Germline CDR1 reads MNHNY; CDR2 reads SVGAGI (reference sequence). The ends were cut back, 5 bases at V and 3 bases at J, with 10 bases in the middle. CDR3 loop: CASSPDGYYGYTF. CDR3 DNA: TGTGCCAGCAGTCCGGACGGGTACTATGGCTACACCTTC.

In this sample, this clone turned up many times. The chain combines TRBV7-9 with TRBJ1-1; 9 nucleotides match TRBD1. The J segment lost 1 base and the V segment lost 5 bases, leaving 8 bases of the junction unmatched. The CDR3 runs 16 residues. Germline V lookup: CDR1 SEHNR, CDR2 FQNEAQ (reference sequence). The CDR3 is CASSPRTGAGNTEAFF. CDR3 nucleotides: TGTGCCAGCAGCCCCAGGACAGGGGCAGGGAACACTGAAGCTTTCTTT.

This clone was detected only a few times. This chain connects TRBV6-6 to TRBJ2-2; D might be TRBD1 (6 bases). Trimming pared 6 bases from V and 2 bases from J, leaving 10 bases between. Germline CDR1 and CDR2: MNHNY and SVGAGI (reference sequence). This CDR3 contains 14 residues. In nucleotides, the CDR3 is TGTGCCAGCAGGCCCAGGGGCAACACCGGGGAGCTGTTTTTT. Amino acid sequence: CASRPRGNTGELFF.

This clone occurred a few times. The identical CDR3 is also encoded by other nucleotide sequences in the sample. V is TRBV18 and J is TRBJ1-1; TRBD1 agrees at 7 bases. The ends lost 1 base at V and 6 bases at J; junction bases unmatched: 5. CDR1 and CDR2 from the germline V gene are KGHSH and LQKENI. This CDR3 spans 14 amino acids. DNA of the CDR3: TGTGCCAGCTCACCACAGGGGGCCGGGGCTGAAGCTTTCTTT. Encoded protein: CASSPQGAGAEAFF. The full variable domain, completed using reference TRBV18 and TRBJ1-1, is NAGVMQNPRHLVRRRGQEARLRCSPMKGHSHVYWYRQLPEEGLKFMVYLQKENIIDESGMPKERFSAEFPKEGPSILRIQQVVRGDSAAYFCASSPQGAGAEAFFGQGTRLTVV.

The chain recombines TRBV2 with TRBJ2-1, with TRBD2 as a possible D gene (6 bases). Germline-derived CDR1 and CDR2 are SNHLY and FYNNEI. This CDR3 region has 13 residues. With 11 bases removed from V and 7 bases from J, the gap between germline ends came to 18 bases. CDR3 in amino acids: CAGSAGTYNEQFF. The CDR3 region has the DNA TGTGCCGGATCCGCCGGGACTTATAATGAGCAGTTCTTC.

With respect to this clone: This same CDR3 is encoded by further DNA sequences in the sample. The rearrangement links TRBV5-1 to TRBJ2-7; 8 bases are shared with TRBD2. Germline trimming cut 4 bases from V and 4 bases from J; bases unmatched to any gene: 4. CDR1 and CDR2 from the germline V gene are SGHRS and YFSETQ. The CDR3 extends over 13 amino acids. CDR3 residues: CASSPGLEYEQYF. CDR3 coding DNA: TGCGCCAGCAGCCCGGGACTAGAGTACGAGCAGTACTTC.

The rearrangement uses TRBV5-1 and TRBJ1-5; tentatively, D is TRBD1 (6 bases). Germline V gives CDR1 SGHRS, CDR2 YFSETQ. The V gene lost 4 bases and the J gene lost 0 bases, with 17 bases spanning the gap. The CDR3 extends over 17 amino acids. CDR3 amino acids: CASSLDPQGTSNQPQHF. The CDR3 DNA reads as TGCGCCAGCAGCCTGGACCCTCAGGGGACTAGCAATCAGCCCCAGCATTTT.

There are many counts of this clone. This CDR3 is also generated by other DNA sequences in the sample. V gene TRBV25-1 combines with J gene TRBJ2-7, with unresolved D. CDR3 length: 12 amino acids. The germline gives CDR1 MGHDK, CDR2 SYGVNS. Trimming pared 5 bases from V and 4 bases from J, leaving 9 bases between. The CDR3 sequence: CASSRVSYEQYF. CDR3 DNA sequence: TGTGCCAGCAGTCGCGTAAGTTACGAGCAGTACTTC.